This T cell receptor (beta chain) was identified during a study of blood T cell repertoires in COVID-19. Study background: The United States, Italy and Spain provided the acute and convalescent COVID-19 samples. In each case, the material was cDNA or gDNA derived from T cells, B-cell-depleted T cells, or PBMCs.

In the authors' workflow: Amplification from reference gene primers served as the basis for estimated nucleated cell counts. The repertoire was sequenced with immunoSEQ multiplex PCR; TCRdb's copy has only in-frame clones and lacks some. Clone size and the V and J calls come from that table; the DNA yielded D and trimming. Here the sample spans approximately 170,000 clones, about 88% being singletons. Germline V CDR1 and CDR2: SGHRS, YFSETQ. Trimming at V came to 4 bases and at J to 0 bases, leaving 4 bases not matched to a gene. This CDR3 is 15 amino acids long. The source material was peripheral blood. The source is a woman of 80 years or more in a cohort sampled during active or convalescent COVID-19. V usage is TRBV5-1 and J usage is TRBJ1-3; 7 positions match TRBD1. The CDR3 region is CASSDQGVSGNTIYF. CDR3 in DNA: TGCGCCAGCAGCGATCAGGGGGTCTCTGGAAACACCATATATTTT.